Presented here are 13 T cell receptor beta chains from one specimen sequenced in a study of blood T cell repertoires in COVID-19. Method: immunoSEQ multiplex PCR; TCRdb's copy keeps in-frame clones and lacks some. Of tens of thousands of clones in the sample, just over 85% were seen once. The sample was peripheral blood. The receptors shown here come from a man older than 75 with active COVID-19.

This chain joins TRBV15 and TRBJ1-2, with 7 bases that match TRBD1. CDR3 length: 15 residues. After removal of 4 bases from V and 6 bases from J, the junction contained 11 bases not matched to a gene. Germline V gene lookup returns CDR1 LNHNV and CDR2 YYDKDF (reference sequence). The CDR3 DNA reads as TGTGCCACCAGCATCGACAGGGTTGGAAAGGATGGCTACACCTTC. It encodes CATSIDRVGKDGYTF.

This sequence joins TRBV11-2 and TRBJ2-3; 10 bases are shared with TRBD2. CDR1 is SGHAT and CDR2 is FQNNGV in the germline V gene. CDR3 length equals 19 residues. Trimming took 3 bases from V and 7 from J; bases not matched to a gene: 19. The CDR3 coding sequence is TGTGCCAGCAGCTTTGAGGCGCGGCTCTCTAGCGGGAGAGGATATACGCAGTATTTT. It translates to CASSFEARLSSGRGYTQYF.

This clone has a handful of counts. The chain uses TRBV5-1 and TRBJ2-7, with D uncertain. V lost 5 bases to trimming and J lost 5 bases, with 17 bases between them. The length of the CDR3 is 14 residues. Per germline, CDR1 SGHRS and CDR2 YFSETQ. The CDR3 loop reads CASSLGNVKNEQYF. CDR3 nucleotides: TGCGCCAGCAGTCTAGGTAACGTAAAGAACGAGCAGTACTTC. Full variable domain (missing parts from reference TRBV5-1 and TRBJ2-7): KAGVTQTPRYLIKTRGQQVTLSCSPISGHRSVSWYQQTPGQGLQFLFEYFSETQRNKGNFPGRFSGRQFSNSRSEMNVSTLELGDSALYLCASSLGNVKNEQYFGPGTRLTVT.

This chain joins TRBV5-1 and TRBJ2-4; TRBD1 is a possible D gene (6 bases). The CDR3 is 15 amino acids. V lost 0 bases, J lost 5 bases, and 12 bases lay in between. Per the germline V gene, CDR1 is SGHRS and CDR2 is YFSETQ. CDR3 nucleotides: TGCGCCAGCAGCTTGGCCACAGGGACCCAAAACATTCAGTACTTC. Translation: CASSLATGTQNIQYF.

J is TRBJ1-5 and V is TRBV2; the D gene is possibly TRBD1 (6 bases). Trimming took 6 bases from V and 6 from J, leaving 15 bases between them. CDR3 size: 14 residues. Germline V gives CDR1 SNHLY, CDR2 FYNNEI. CDR3 amino acids: CASRQGLQAQPQHF. CDR3 nucleotide sequence: TGTGCCAGCAGACAGGGTCTCCAAGCTCAGCCCCAGCATTTT. Using reference TRBV2 and TRBJ1-5 for the parts outside the CDR3, the full variable domain is EPEVTQTPSHQVTQMGQEVILRCVPISNHLYFYWYRQILGQKVEFLVSFYNNEISEKSEIFDDQFSVERPDGSNFTLKIRSTKLEDSAMYFCASRQGLQAQPQHFGDGTRLSIL.

The rearrangement links TRBV6-4 to TRBJ1-4; a weak D match, TRBD1 (5 bases). CDR3 size: 17 residues. The V gene lost 2 bases and the J gene lost 0 bases, with 13 bases spanning the gap. Germline CDR1 MRHNA, CDR2 SNTAGT. CDR3 residues: CASSDPPGLATNEKLFF. In nucleotides, the CDR3 is TGTGCCAGCAGTGACCCCCCGGGACTTGCAACTAATGAAAAACTGTTTTTT.

The chain links TRBV3-1 (or the pseudogene TRBV3-2) to TRBJ2-2, with 14 bases matching TRBD2. Trimming at V came to 1 base and at J to 7 bases, leaving 8 bases not matched to a gene. The CDR3 consists of 18 residues. Germline loops: CDR1 LGHDT, CDR2 YNNKEL (reference sequence). CDR3 DNA: TGTGCCAGCAGCCAAGCTGGGGGACTAGCGGGAGAAGTCGGGGAGCTGTTTTTT. The encoded protein is CASSQAGGLAGEVGELFF.

The rearrangement joins TRBV5-1 to TRBJ2-7; D unclear. Germline values: CDR1 SGHRS, CDR2 YFSETQ. Trimming cost V 5 bases and J 3 bases, with 12 bases left between them. The CDR3 is 13 amino acids. The CDR3 spells CASRGQSFYEQYF. CDR3 bases: TGCGCCAGCAGGGGCCAATCCTTCTACGAGCAGTACTTC.

The chain couples TRBV18 to TRBJ2-7, with TRBD2 matching over 12 bases. There are 15 residues in the CDR3. Trimming took 1 base from V and 2 from J; bases not matched to a gene: 0. Germline CDR1 KGHSH, CDR2 LQKENI. The CDR3: CASSPRTSGAYEQYF. Here the CDR3 DNA reads TGTGCCAGCTCACCACGGACTAGCGGGGCCTACGAGCAGTACTTC.

In nucleotides, the CDR3 is TGTGCCAGCAGCTCGGGACAGGGGGCGTTAGATACGCAGTATTTT. Translating it yields CASSSGQGALDTQYF. The chain employs TRBV11-3 and TRBJ2-3; 12 bases map to TRBD1. This CDR3 has 15 residues. Trimming removed 4 bases from V and 5 bases from J; junction bases left unmatched: 4. The germline gives CDR1 SGHNT, CDR2 YENEEA.

The chain joins TRBV5-5 to TRBJ2-7, with TRBD2 matching over 10 bases. Per germline, CDR1 SGHKS and CDR2 YYEKEE (reference sequence). This CDR3 has 14 amino acids. Germline trimming cut 4 bases from V and 5 bases from J; bases unmatched to any gene: 6. The CDR3 is CASSPDGTSDEQYF. CDR3 bases: TGTGCCAGCAGCCCTGATGGGACTAGCGACGAGCAGTACTTC.

The chain uses TRBV7-2 and TRBJ1-2, with 7 bases matching TRBD1. V was clipped by 3 bases and J by 4 bases; unmatched bases: 8. This CDR3 has 15 residues. Germline V gene sequence: CDR1 SGHTA, CDR2 FQGNSA. CDR3 residues: CASSFLDRPLYGYTF. The CDR3, as DNA: TGTGCCAGCAGCTTCCTGGACAGGCCCCTCTATGGCTACACCTTC.

The chain recombines TRBV19 with TRBJ1-5; 8 nucleotides match TRBD1. The CDR3 is 15 residues long. V trimming: 11 bases; J trimming: 0 bases; junction bases outside the gene matches: 9. CDR1 and CDR2 (germline): LNHDA, SQIVND (reference sequence). CDR3 in DNA: TGTGCCGCAACGCCGGGACAGGATAGCAATCAGCCCCAGCATTTT. Its protein is CAATPGQDSNQPQHF.